This entry lists 5 T cell receptor beta chains sequenced from one sample in a study of T cells in tuberculosis. Clones were read by immunoSEQ multiplex PCR, and TCRdb kept only the in-frame ones, dropping some. The sample comprises tens of thousands of clones, approximately 90% of which are singletons, and 1.5% to 2% rests with the top ten. Thawed, overnight-rested PBMC were stained with GMM-loaded CD1B tetramer, viability dye and anti-CD3, then sorted. The lipid loaded on the CD1B tetramers was C32 glucose monomycolate from Rhodococcus equi. The sequenced sample was CD1b-GMM tetramer-negative cells sorted from PBMCs. The origin of the receptors is an adult woman with latent tuberculosis.

The V gene is TRBV19, the J gene TRBJ1-5; unclear D gene. Trimming cost V 3 bases and J 1 base, with 7 bases left between them. CDR3 length: 14 amino acids. Germline loops: CDR1 LNHDA, CDR2 SQIVND (reference sequence). The CDR3 loop reads CASSILGSNQPQHF. DNA of the CDR3: TGTGCCAGTAGTATTCTGGGCAGCAATCAGCCCCAGCATTTT.

This sequence joins TRBV11-2 and TRBJ2-3, with D unresolved. V shed 5 bases and J shed 4 bases, with 13 bases lying between them. CDR1 SGHAT and CDR2 FQNNGV come from the germline V gene. The CDR3 runs to 14 residues. The CDR3 region has the DNA TGTGCCAGCAGCCCCCTACCTCGGGCAGATACGCAGTATTTT. It encodes CASSPLPRADTQYF. The whole variable domain, remainder taken from reference TRBV11-2 and TRBJ2-3, is EAGVAQSPRYKIIEKRQSVAFWCNPISGHATLYWYQQILGQGPKLLIQFQNNGVVDDSQLPKDRFSAERLKGVDSTLKIQPAKLEDSAVYLCASSPLPRADTQYFGPGTRLTVL.

This chain connects TRBV21-1 to TRBJ2-2; TRBD2 was called by the table and not checked on the DNA. TRBV21-1 is termed a pseudogene. The CDR3 is made up of 16 amino acids. Here the CDR3 reads CASSTSGVANTGELFF. In DNA form, the CDR3 reads TGTGCCAGCAGCACTAGCGGGGTAGCGAACACCGGGGAGCTGTTTTTT.

The genes are TRBV19 and TRBJ2-5, with TRBD2 as a possible D gene (7 bases). V lost 7 bases to trimming and J lost 4 bases, with 19 bases between them. Germline V lookup: CDR1 LNHDA, CDR2 SQIVND (reference sequence). This CDR3 has 15 residues. The CDR3 region has the DNA TGTGCCAGTACCACATTGGGGGGGGGCGCAGAGACCCAGTACTTC. Protein sequence: CASTTLGGGAETQYF.

In its sample, this clone was seen once. The chain is built from TRBV10-3 and TRBJ1-5, with no clear D. CDR1 and CDR2 from the germline V gene are ENHRY and SYGVKD. V was trimmed by 4 bases and J by 0 bases, leaving 7 bases between them. The CDR3 runs to 14 residues. CDR3 DNA: TGTGCCATCAGTGTTTCAGGTAGCAATCAGCCCCAGCATTTT. Protein product: CAISVSGSNQPQHF.